Following are 30 T cell receptor beta chains from one sample sequenced in a study of Ad26.COV2.S vaccination and SARS-CoV-2 variants. This sample's treatment: 15 to 20 received Ad26.COV2.S at low or high dose, single or two shots; about 5 received placebo; per-sample allocation not given. Collection of the samples took place on day 63 after the first injection of vaccine or placebo. Profiling relied on immunoSEQ multiplex PCR, and the TCRdb table lists in-frame clones only, not all of them. Of 380,000 or so clones in the sample, around 90% were seen once. The sequences come from peripheral blood, collected in a trial of Ad26.COV2.S vaccine versus placebo. These receptors were taken from a person between 18 and 60 years old who received the Ad26.COV2.S COVID-19 vaccine or a placebo.

The chain is built from TRBV6-2 or TRBV6-3 and TRBJ2-5; 10 bases are a match to TRBD2. The germline V gene encodes CDR1 MNHEY and CDR2 SVGEGT. The CDR3 contains 14 residues. With V trimmed by 6 bases and J by 5 bases, 6 bases remained unmatched. This CDR3 reads CASSPGTSAETQYF. CDR3 in DNA: TGTGCCAGCAGCCCCGGGACTAGCGCGGAGACCCAGTACTTC.

The chain carries TRBV28 and TRBJ1-2, with 8 positions matching TRBD1. CDR1 and CDR2 (germline): MDHEN, SYDVKM. CDR3 length: 14 amino acids. Trimming at V came to 8 bases and at J to 3 bases, leaving 8 bases not matched to a gene. The CDR3 reads CASARTGRYYGYTF. For the CDR3, the DNA is TGTGCCAGCGCCCGGACAGGGAGATACTATGGCTACACCTTC.

This sequence joins TRBV5-4 and TRBJ1-5; D unclear. V was pared by 4 bases and J by 7 bases, with 15 bases between. The germline V gene has CDR1 SGHNT and CDR2 YYREEE (reference sequence). The CDR3 contains 14 residues. CDR3 nucleotides: TGTGCCAGCAGCCCGGATTTGGGGAAACAGCCCCAGCATTTT. This sequence encodes CASSPDLGKQPQHF. The whole variable domain, filled in from reference TRBV5-4 and TRBJ1-5, reads ETGVTQSPTHLIKTRGQQVTLRCSSQSGHNTVSWYQQALGQGPQFIFQYYREEENGRGNFPPRFSGLQFPNYSSELNVNALELDDSALYLCASSPDLGKQPQHFGDGTRLSIL.

This chain connects TRBV7-8 to TRBJ1-5, with no clear D. V was shortened by 3 bases and J by 0 bases, with 9 bases between the two germline ends. The CDR3 is 15 residues long. Per germline, CDR1 SGHVS and CDR2 FQNEAQ. CDR3 in DNA: TGTGCCAGCAGCTTGGACGGCCTTAGCAATCAGCCCCAGCATTTT. Translation gives CASSLDGLSNQPQHF. Full variable domain (rest looked up from reference TRBV7-8 and TRBJ1-5): GAGVSQSPRYKVAKRGQDVALRCDPISGHVSLFWYQQALGQGPEFLTYFQNEAQLDKSGLPSDRFFAERPEGSVSTLKIQRTQQEDSAVYLCASSLDGLSNQPQHFGDGTRLSIL.

The chain couples TRBV27 to TRBJ2-3, with D possibly TRBD2 on 5 matching bases. Germline CDR1 reads MNHEY; CDR2 reads SMNVEV (reference sequence). V shed 5 bases and J shed 5 bases, with 14 bases lying between them. This CDR3 comprises 14 residues. CDR3 sequence reads: CASSGGSGVDTQYF. The CDR3 nucleotides are TGTGCCAGCAGTGGTGGGAGTGGGGTAGATACGCAGTATTTT.

The rearrangement uses TRBV10-3 and TRBJ2-2; D uncertain. In germline, CDR1 is ENHRY, CDR2 SYGVKD. The CDR3 is made up of 17 amino acids. V was pared by 4 bases and J by 4 bases, with 19 bases between. DNA for the CDR3: TGTGCCATCAGTGGGGGTAATGGTAGACATGTCACCGGGGAGCTGTTTTTT. Translated, it gives CAISGGNGRHVTGELFF.

The rearrangement uses TRBV7-3 and TRBJ2-3; 12 bases fit TRBD2. Germline V CDR1 and CDR2: SGHTA, FQGTGA. V dropped 5 bases and J dropped 0; count of bases not matched to a gene: 9. This CDR3 region has 18 residues. In DNA form, the CDR3 reads TGTGCCAGCAGCCTCAGGACTAGCGGGGCCCTTAGCACAGATACGCAGTATTTT. This sequence encodes CASSLRTSGALSTDTQYF.

The genes are TRBV28 and TRBJ1-5, with 7 nucleotides matching TRBD1. Per germline, CDR1 MDHEN and CDR2 SYDVKM. This CDR3 is built from 14 residues. Trimming removed 4 bases from V and 8 bases from J; junction bases left unmatched: 8. CDR3 sequence reads: CASSSGQRIKPQHF. For the CDR3, the DNA is TGTGCCAGCAGTTCGGGACAGCGGATCAAGCCCCAGCATTTT.

The chain carries TRBV7-3 and TRBJ2-5; D unresolved. The ends were cut back, 4 bases at V and 1 base at J, with 10 bases in the middle. The CDR3 runs to 14 residues. Germline assignment: CDR1 SGHTA and CDR2 FQGTGA. In DNA, the CDR3 is TGTGCCAGCAGCTCCCCGGAGCTCCAAGAGACCCAGTACTTC. Translating gives CASSSPELQETQYF.

The chain links TRBV7-7 to TRBJ2-1, with TRBD1 as a possible D gene (6 bases). Germline CDR1 SSHAT, CDR2 FNYEAQ (reference sequence). Trimming removed 1 base at V and 7 bases at J, with 23 bases between. CDR3 length equals 18 residues. The CDR3 loop is CASSLEGIGSRGSNEQFF. The DNA of the CDR3 is TGTGCCAGCAGCTTAGAAGGGATCGGTAGCAGGGGCTCAAATGAGCAGTTCTTC. Filled out from reference TRBV7-7 and TRBJ2-1, the complete variable domain reads GAGVSQSPRYKVTKRGQDVTLRCDPISSHATLYWYQQALGQGPEFLTYFNYEAQPDKSGLPSDRFSAERPEGSISTLTIQRTEQRDSAMYRCASSLEGIGSRGSNEQFFGPGTRLTVL.

The genes are TRBV19 and TRBJ1-3; no reliable D call. The germline V gene has CDR1 LNHDA and CDR2 SQIVND (reference sequence). The V end lost 1 base, the J end lost 2 bases, and 6 bases lay between the germline ends. The CDR3 sequence is 14 residues long. The CDR3 DNA sequence: TGTGCCAGTAGTATAGTTCTGGCTGGAAACACCATATATTTT. As protein: CASSIVLAGNTIYF. Full variable domain (rest looked up from reference TRBV19 and TRBJ1-3): DGGITQSPKYLFRKEGQNVTLSCEQNLNHDAMYWYRQDPGQGLRLIYYSQIVNDFQKGDIAEGYSVSREKKESFPLTVTSAQKNPTAFYLCASSIVLAGNTIYFGEGSWLTVV.

J is TRBJ2-3 and V is TRBV2, with D unresolved. Trimming pared 6 bases from V and 0 bases from J, leaving 10 bases between. The CDR3 extends over 14 amino acids. Germline CDR1 and CDR2: SNHLY and FYNNEI. CDR3: CASSRLGSTDTQYF. CDR3 in DNA: TGTGCCAGCAGCCGTCTCGGTAGCACAGATACGCAGTATTTT.

Turning to this clone: The sample holds other DNA sequences that translate to the same CDR3. This chain links TRBV19 with TRBJ2-5; D is possibly TRBD2 (6 bases). Trimming took 3 bases from V and 5 from J, leaving 10 bases between them. CDR1 and CDR2 from the germline V gene are LNHDA and SQIVND (reference sequence). This CDR3 has 13 residues. DNA for the CDR3: TGTGCCAGTAGTATCAGTGGAGGGGAGACCCAGTACTTC. This translates into CASSISGGETQYF. Full variable domain (rest looked up from reference TRBV19 and TRBJ2-5): DGGITQSPKYLFRKEGQNVTLSCEQNLNHDAMYWYRQDPGQGLRLIYYSQIVNDFQKGDIAEGYSVSREKKESFPLTVTSAQKNPTAFYLCASSISGGETQYFGPGTRLLVL.

The chain couples TRBV15 to TRBJ1-1; unclear D gene. The germline V and J ends were trimmed by 6 bases and 4 bases, with 12 bases remaining between them. Germline V gene data show CDR1 as LNHNV and CDR2 as YYDKDF (reference sequence). The CDR3 is 13 residues long. CDR3 region: CATSPVTGTEAFF. In DNA form, the CDR3 reads TGTGCCACCAGTCCCGTTACCGGCACTGAAGCTTTCTTT.

This chain uses TRBV7-2 with TRBJ2-7, with TRBD2 matching 7 bases. This CDR3 contains 14 residues. V shed 7 bases, J shed 0 bases, and the junction held 6 bases outside the gene matches. The germline V gene encodes CDR1 SGHTA and CDR2 FQGNSA. The CDR3 spells CASIRGVTSYEQYF. The CDR3 DNA sequence: TGTGCCAGCATTCGGGGGGTTACCTCCTACGAGCAGTACTTC.

This clone was detected only once. The chain employs TRBV5-5 and TRBJ2-2, with unresolved D. Trimming took 3 bases from V and 0 from J, leaving 9 bases between them. The CDR3 length is 15 residues. Germline V lookup: CDR1 SGHKS, CDR2 YYEKEE (reference sequence). The CDR3 here is CASSWGNSNTGELFF. In DNA, the CDR3 is TGTGCCAGCAGCTGGGGAAATTCGAACACCGGGGAGCTGTTTTTT.

The J gene is TRBJ2-7, the V gene TRBV28; tentatively, D is TRBD2 (6 bases). Trimming shortened V by 1 base and J by 5 bases, and 12 bases separated the two germline ends. The CDR3 sequence is 14 residues long. Germline V CDR1 and CDR2: MDHEN, SYDVKM. The DNA of the CDR3 is TGTGCCAGCAGTTTATTTGGAGGGACGAACGAGCAGTACTTC. Its translation: CASSLFGGTNEQYF.

The chain couples TRBV7-3 to TRBJ1-2, with D hard to call. The CDR3 runs to 13 residues. The germline gives CDR1 SGHTA, CDR2 FQGTGA. The germline V and J ends were trimmed by 2 bases and 9 bases, with 13 bases remaining between them. This CDR3 is CASSLPPSRRYTF. CDR3 nucleotide sequence: TGTGCCAGCAGCTTACCCCCCTCCCGGCGCTACACCTTC.

The chain employs TRBV19 and TRBJ1-1; no clear D. Germline V gene lookup returns CDR1 LNHDA and CDR2 SQIVND (reference sequence). V lost 1 base, J lost 0 bases, and 12 bases lay in between. This CDR3 is built from 16 residues. CDR3 protein: CASSIGEHTMNTEAFF. The CDR3 region has the DNA TGTGCCAGTAGTATAGGTGAACACACCATGAACACTGAAGCTTTCTTT. The full variable domain, completed using reference TRBV19 and TRBJ1-1, is DGGITQSPKYLFRKEGQNVTLSCEQNLNHDAMYWYRQDPGQGLRLIYYSQIVNDFQKGDIAEGYSVSREKKESFPLTVTSAQKNPTAFYLCASSIGEHTMNTEAFFGQGTRLTVV.

The sample holds one count of this clone. V usage is TRBV27 and J usage is TRBJ2-7; D may be TRBD1 (5 bases). The CDR3 runs 14 residues. CDR1 is MNHEY, CDR2 SMNVEV, per germline (reference sequence). V gave up 4 bases and J gave up 1 base, with 11 bases separating them. The CDR3 coding sequence is TGTGCCAGCAGTTCAGGGTCGAGTTCCTACGAGCAGTACTTC. This translates into CASSSGSSSYEQYF.

The genes are TRBV19 and TRBJ2-7, with D possibly TRBD1 on 5 matching bases. V gave up 3 bases and J gave up 2 bases, with 14 bases separating them. This CDR3 comprises 15 residues. Germline loops: CDR1 LNHDA, CDR2 SQIVND (reference sequence). The CDR3 DNA sequence: TGTGCCAGTAGTATTGGCCTGAGACAGACCTACGAGCAGTACTTC. It yields the protein CASSIGLRQTYEQYF. The variable domain in full, with the rest retrieved from reference TRBV19 and TRBJ2-7, is DGGITQSPKYLFRKEGQNVTLSCEQNLNHDAMYWYRQDPGQGLRLIYYSQIVNDFQKGDIAEGYSVSREKKESFPLTVTSAQKNPTAFYLCASSIGLRQTYEQYFGPGTRLTVT.

The chain employs TRBV28 and TRBJ2-7; 7 nucleotides match TRBD1. With 10 bases clipped from V and 3 bases from J, the junction kept 6 bases outside the gene matches. This CDR3 spans 12 amino acids. CDR1 MDHEN and CDR2 SYDVKM come from the germline V gene. As DNA, the CDR3 is TGTGCCATCCGGGACAGAGTCTACGAGCAGTACTTC. Translation: CAIRDRVYEQYF.

The gene calls are TRBV28 and TRBJ1-5, with D possibly TRBD1 on 6 matching bases. The germline V gene has CDR1 MDHEN and CDR2 SYDVKM. The CDR3 is 14 amino acids. Trimming stripped 4 bases from V and 4 bases from J, with 11 bases between. This CDR3 reads CASSWGAENQPQHF. The CDR3 nucleotides are TGTGCCAGCAGTTGGGGGGCAGAAAATCAGCCCCAGCATTTT. The whole variable domain, filled in from reference TRBV28 and TRBJ1-5, reads DVKVTQSSRYLVKRTGEKVFLECVQDMDHENMFWYRQDPGLGLRLIYFSYDVKMKEKGDIPEGYSVSREKKERFSLILESASTNQTSMYLCASSWGAENQPQHFGDGTRLSIL.

This clone was detected only a few times. The chain is built from TRBV19 and TRBJ1-6, with D tentatively TRBD1 (5 bases). Germline V gene sequence: CDR1 LNHDA, CDR2 SQIVND (reference sequence). This CDR3 region has 14 residues. Trimming removed 3 bases from V and 9 bases from J, with 12 bases in between. The CDR3 region is CASSISGGRSPLHF. The CDR3 DNA reads TGTGCCAGTAGTATTTCTGGGGGTCGTTCACCCCTCCACTTT. The full variable domain, completed using reference TRBV19 and TRBJ1-6, is DGGITQSPKYLFRKEGQNVTLSCEQNLNHDAMYWYRQDPGQGLRLIYYSQIVNDFQKGDIAEGYSVSREKKESFPLTVTSAQKNPTAFYLCASSISGGRSPLHFGNGTRLTVT.

The rearrangement links TRBV6-6 to TRBJ2-7; a possible D gene is TRBD2 (6 bases). Germline V gives CDR1 MNHNY, CDR2 SVGAGI (reference sequence). The CDR3 loop spans 14 amino acids. Trimming left V 7 bases short and J 0 bases short, with 13 bases between. The CDR3 sequence: CASTPGRNSYEQYF. CDR3 DNA sequence: TGTGCCAGCACCCCAGGGAGGAACTCCTACGAGCAGTACTTC.

The J gene is TRBJ1-2, the V gene TRBV11-3, with D possibly TRBD1 on 5 matching bases. CDR1 is SGHNT, CDR2 YENEEA, per germline. V lost 4 bases and J lost 6, with 24 bases in between. The CDR3 has 17 amino acids. The CDR3 coding sequence is TGTGCCAGCAGCTATCCGGGACCCCAGACGATCATCGATGGCTACACCTTC. It yields the protein CASSYPGPQTIIDGYTF.

This chain links TRBV14 with TRBJ1-2, with a possible D match to TRBD1 (5 bases). CDR1 is SGHDN, CDR2 FVKESK, per germline. This CDR3 is built from 15 residues. Trimming pared 4 bases from V and 2 bases from J, leaving 14 bases between. DNA for the CDR3: TGTGCCAGCAGCCCCTTCGTCAGGGCCAACTATGGCTACACCTTC. Translated, it gives CASSPFVRANYGYTF.

The count of this clone is one. The J gene is TRBJ2-5, the V gene TRBV30, with D possibly being TRBD2 (5 bases). This CDR3 contains 13 residues. The V gene lost 8 bases and the J gene lost 2 bases, with 15 bases spanning the gap. Germline-derived CDR1 and CDR2 are GTSNPN and SVGIG (reference sequence). The CDR3 DNA sequence: TGTGCCGAAGAGGACGGGGTTCAAGAGACCCAGTACTTC. This encodes CAEEDGVQETQYF.

This chain uses TRBV28 with TRBJ2-7, with TRBD1 matching 8 bases. There are 15 residues in the CDR3. Losses at the gene ends were 1 base for V and 0 bases for J; bases not matched to a gene: 2. CDR1 and CDR2 from the germline V gene are MDHEN and SYDVKM. CDR3 nucleotides: TGTGCCAGCAGTTTATCCGGACAGGGCTCCTACGAGCAGTACTTC. It is translated as CASSLSGQGSYEQYF.

The V gene is TRBV10-3, the J gene TRBJ1-2; D ambiguous. The CDR3 runs to 15 residues. The germline gives CDR1 ENHRY, CDR2 SYGVKD. V lost 0 bases and J lost 5, with 13 bases in between. Here the CDR3 reads CAISESRVEKYGYTF. CDR3 sequence (DNA): TGTGCCATCAGTGAGTCGAGGGTAGAGAAGTATGGCTACACCTTC.